The 25 T cell receptor beta chains in this list originate from one sample, sequenced in a study of shared clonotypes between healthy human individuals. Some clones are missing from TCRdb's copy, which holds only in-frame ones; the method was immunoSEQ multiplex PCR. The table has roughly 1 million clones, around 75% seen once. The sequencing sample was made of memory CD4+ T cells sorted from blood. Subset indicated: CD45RA-negative fraction. These receptors were taken from a man younger than 30 in good health.

This chain links TRBV5-5 with TRBJ1-6, with D hard to call. CDR1 and CDR2 (germline): SGHKS, YYEKEE (reference sequence). Trimming pared 3 bases from V and 2 bases from J, leaving 9 bases between. This CDR3 is built from 15 residues. CDR3 sequence reads: CASSSSGAYNSPLHF. The CDR3 nucleotides are TGTGCCAGCAGCTCCTCAGGTGCCTATAATTCACCCCTCCACTTT.

This clone was seen at least ten times. The chain uses TRBV25-1 and TRBJ1-2; D remains ambiguous. The CDR3 sequence is 14 residues long. Germline CDR1 MGHDK, CDR2 SYGVNS. V dropped 4 bases and J dropped 7 bases, with 16 bases sitting between them. The CDR3 region has the DNA TGTGCCAGCAGTGCGACCGGCCGGGCGAGTGGCTACACCTTC. Its protein is CASSATGRASGYTF.

The table lists this clone with a few counts. This chain joins TRBV6-5 and TRBJ1-6; D uncertain. Trimming pared 2 bases from V and 8 bases from J, leaving 13 bases between. From germline, CDR1 is MNHEY and CDR2 SVGAGI. The CDR3 is 15 residues long. The CDR3 DNA follows: TGTGCCAGCAGTTACGGTCAGAGGGTTTATTCACCCCTCCACTTT. It yields the protein CASSYGQRVYSPLHF.

V is TRBV5-1 and J is TRBJ1-2; perhaps TRBD1 as D (5 bases). CDR1 is SGHRS, CDR2 YFSETQ, per germline. CDR3 length equals 15 residues. V lost 0 bases to trimming and J lost 0 bases, with 9 bases between them. DNA for the CDR3: TGCGCCAGCAGCTTGGGGACACAAGCTAACTATGGCTACACCTTC. Translating gives CASSLGTQANYGYTF.

The chain links TRBV4-1 to TRBJ2-1; 7 positions match TRBD1. This CDR3 region has 14 residues. Trimming took 1 base from V and 8 from J; bases not matched to a gene: 5. Germline assignment: CDR1 MGHRA and CDR2 YSYEKL. CDR3: CASSQGDQGDEQFF. The CDR3 DNA sequence: TGCGCCAGCAGCCAAGGTGACCAGGGGGATGAGCAGTTCTTC.

On this clone: At the DNA level, this CDR3 is encoded by other sequences in the same sample as well. The rearrangement links TRBV28 to TRBJ2-7; 7 bases match TRBD1. Germline loops: CDR1 MDHEN, CDR2 SYDVKM. J was trimmed by 3 bases and V by 7 bases; bases with no gene match: 6. The CDR3 extends over 13 amino acids. Written as DNA, the CDR3 is TGTGCCAGCACCAAGACAGGGATCTACGAGCAGTACTTC. Protein product: CASTKTGIYEQYF.

The rearrangement joins TRBV6-5 to TRBJ2-3, with D possibly being TRBD2 (7 bases). The V gene's germline CDR1 is MNHEY and CDR2 SVGAGI. There are 15 residues in the CDR3. V shed 6 bases and J shed 2 bases, with 15 bases lying between them. The CDR3 DNA reads TGTGCCAGCAGGGCAGGGGAGGGCTACACAGATACGCAGTATTTT. Translating gives CASRAGEGYTDTQYF.

The rearrangement joins TRBV25-1 to TRBJ2-5, with a possible D match to TRBD2 (6 bases). The CDR3 totals 15 residues. Deletions cut 2 bases from V and 5 bases from J, with 15 bases between. Germline V gene data show CDR1 as MGHDK and CDR2 as SYGVNS. The CDR3 sequence is CASSELGGFGETQYF. The CDR3 coding sequence is TGTGCCAGCAGTGAACTTGGAGGGTTCGGTGAGACCCAGTACTTC.

This clone was recorded a few times. The rearrangement links TRBV2 to TRBJ1-1, with 7 bases fitting TRBD1. Germline trimming cut 6 bases from V and 1 base from J; bases unmatched to any gene: 2. The CDR3 contains 13 residues. Germline CDR1 and CDR2: SNHLY and FYNNEI. CDR3 protein: CASSRQGNTEAFF. DNA of the CDR3: TGTGCCAGCAGCCGACAGGGGAACACTGAAGCTTTCTTT.

The table lists this clone with a count of one. This specimen includes other DNA sequences encoding the same CDR3. The rearrangement links TRBV7-2 to TRBJ2-1; D is uncertain. V was shortened by 5 bases and J by 0 bases, with 11 bases between the two germline ends. The CDR3 runs to 15 residues. CDR1 and CDR2 (germline): SGHTA, FQGNSA. CDR3 in amino acids: CASSRDRGSYNEQFF. CDR3 sequence (DNA): TGTGCCAGCAGCCGAGACCGAGGCTCCTACAATGAGCAGTTCTTC. The whole variable domain, filled in from reference TRBV7-2 and TRBJ2-1, reads GAGVSQSPSNKVTEKGKDVELRCDPISGHTALYWYRQSLGQGLEFLIYFQGNSAPDKSGLPSDRFSAERTGGSVSTLTIQRTQQEDSAVYLCASSRDRGSYNEQFFGPGTRLTVL.

The V and J genes are TRBV7-2 and TRBJ2-3; TRBD2 aligns across 8 bases. Germline V CDR1 and CDR2: SGHTA, FQGNSA. The CDR3 contains 16 residues. Trimming removed 1 base from V and 4 bases from J; junction bases left unmatched: 7. CDR3 nucleotide sequence: TGTGCCAGCAGCTTAGGTGCGGGGGGCGCACCAGATACGCAGTATTTT. The encoded protein is CASSLGAGGAPDTQYF.

The chain has TRBV19 and TRBJ2-4; D remains ambiguous. The CDR3 consists of 11 residues. The V end lost 7 bases, the J end lost 6 bases, and 7 bases lay between the germline ends. The V gene's germline CDR1 is LNHDA and CDR2 SQIVND (reference sequence). The chain's CDR3 is CASKMGNIQYF. CDR3 nucleotides: TGTGCCAGTAAGATGGGAAACATTCAGTACTTC.

The chain uses TRBV7-6 and TRBJ2-3; 10 bases are a match to TRBD1. The germline V gene encodes CDR1 SGHVS and CDR2 FNYEAQ. The CDR3 totals 15 residues. V was clipped by 5 bases and J by 6 bases; unmatched bases: 8. CDR3 residues: CASSRQGASSDTQYF. The CDR3 DNA is TGTGCCAGCAGCCGACAGGGGGCTAGTTCGGATACGCAGTATTTT.

The chain is built from TRBV18 and TRBJ2-7; D unresolved. V shed 0 bases and J shed 2 bases, with 5 bases lying between them. Germline V CDR1 and CDR2: KGHSH, LQKENI. The CDR3 spans 13 residues. CDR3 nucleotides: TGTGCCAGCTCACCACCCCAAACCTACGAGCAGTACTTC. This sequence encodes CASSPPQTYEQYF.

V is TRBV10-1 and J is TRBJ1-1, with 10 bases lining up with TRBD1. Germline V lookup: CDR1 WNHNN, CDR2 SYGVQD (reference sequence). This CDR3 comprises 13 residues. With V trimmed by 6 bases and J by 10 bases, 8 bases remained unmatched. The DNA for the CDR3 is TGCGCCAGCAGCCGAGGACAGGGGGACTCAGCTTTCTTT. Its translation is CASSRGQGDSAFF.

This clone was found many times. The chain uses TRBV10-1 and TRBJ1-6; D uncertain. The CDR3 totals 13 residues. Germline values: CDR1 WNHNN, CDR2 SYGVQD (reference sequence). Trimming shortened V by 0 bases and J by 7 bases, and 4 bases separated the two germline ends. The CDR3 sequence is CASSESLNSPLHF. CDR3 sequence (DNA): TGCGCCAGCAGTGAGTCCCTGAATTCACCCCTCCACTTT.

J is TRBJ2-3 and V is TRBV7-9; 9 nucleotides agree with TRBD2. The CDR3 runs to 15 residues. V shed 5 bases, J shed 3 bases, and the junction held 6 bases outside the gene matches. Per germline, CDR1 SEHNR and CDR2 FQNEAQ (reference sequence). CDR3 sequence: CASSDRLAATDTQYF. CDR3 nucleotides: TGTGCCAGCAGCGACCGACTAGCGGCTACAGATACGCAGTATTTT.

The chain couples TRBV6-1 to TRBJ1-3, with D perhaps matching TRBD1 (6 bases). V lost 6 bases, J lost 11 bases, and 14 bases lay in between. CDR3 length: 12 residues. CDR1 is MNHNS and CDR2 is SASEGT in the germline V gene. CDR3: CASRPQGSAIYF. The CDR3, as DNA: TGTGCCAGCAGGCCCCAGGGGAGTGCCATATATTTT.

The gene calls are TRBV7-9 and TRBJ2-2; D gene unclear. The CDR3 covers 16 residues. V was trimmed by 5 bases and J by 0 bases, leaving 13 bases between them. CDR1 SEHNR and CDR2 FQNEAQ come from the germline V gene (reference sequence). The CDR3 DNA sequence: TGTGCCAGCAGCCGCTTCGTGGCACCGAACACCGGGGAGCTGTTTTTT. It encodes CASSRFVAPNTGELFF.

Note on this clone: Other DNA variants within this sample encode the same CDR3. The V and J genes are TRBV1 and TRBJ1-2; the D call TRBD1 from the table was never checked on the DNA. TRBV1 is noted as a pseudogene. There are 16 residues in the CDR3. The CDR3 loop reads CTSSQAGVYRVDGYTF. CDR3 nucleotides: TGTACCAGCAGCCAAGCCGGTGTATACAGGGTAGACGGCTACACCTTC.

The chain couples TRBV19 to TRBJ1-1, with D perhaps matching TRBD1 (5 bases). The CDR3 extends over 16 amino acids. Germline V gene data show CDR1 as LNHDA and CDR2 as SQIVND (reference sequence). The germline V and J ends were trimmed by 8 bases and 1 base, with 20 bases remaining between them. Here the CDR3 DNA reads TGTGCCAGTCTAGGCCTGAGGCAGGGTACGAACACTGAAGCTTTCTTT. Protein: CASLGLRQGTNTEAFF.

The chain joins TRBV9 to TRBJ2-1; 14 nucleotides align to TRBD2. The junction had 5 bases not matched to a gene; V was cut back by 4 bases and J by 2 bases. The CDR3 runs 17 residues. The germline V gene encodes CDR1 SGDLS and CDR2 YYNGEE. CDR3 region: CASSPRLAGGPYNEQFF. The CDR3 nucleotides read TGTGCCAGCAGCCCACGACTAGCGGGGGGGCCCTACAATGAGCAGTTCTTC.

In regard to this clone: In the same sample, other DNA sequences code for this CDR3. This sequence joins TRBV4-1 and TRBJ1-3; D call uncertain. The CDR3 covers 15 residues. V was clipped by 0 bases and J by 0 bases, with 6 bases between them. Looked up from germline, CDR1 is MGHRA and CDR2 is YSYEKL. The DNA for the CDR3 is TGCGCCAGCAGCCAAGAGCGCAGCTCTGGAAACACCATATATTTT. Its protein product is CASSQERSSGNTIYF.

This chain links TRBV30 with TRBJ2-7, with a possible D match to TRBD2 (5 bases). The CDR3 is made up of 11 amino acids. Trimming removed 2 bases at V and 6 bases at J, with 8 bases between. Germline V CDR1 and CDR2: GTSNPN, SVGIG (reference sequence). This CDR3 is CAWSRGIEQYF. The CDR3 DNA reads TGTGCCTGGAGTAGAGGGATCGAGCAGTACTTC. Using reference TRBV30 and TRBJ2-7 for the parts outside the CDR3, the full variable domain is SQTIHQWPATLVQPVGSPLSLECTVEGTSNPNLYWYRQAAGRGLQLLFYSVGIGQISSEVPQNLSASRPQDRQFILSSKKLLLSDSGFYLCAWSRGIEQYFGPGTRLTVT.

This clone was detected only once. The CDR3: CAISGQGSTEAFF. The CDR3 DNA reads TGTGCCATCAGTGGACAGGGAAGCACTGAAGCTTTCTTT. The V call is TRBV10-3, the J call TRBJ1-1, with 7 bases fitting TRBD1. This CDR3 comprises 13 residues. V lost 4 bases to trimming and J lost 4 bases; unmatched junction nucleotides: 3. The germline V gene encodes CDR1 ENHRY and CDR2 SYGVKD.